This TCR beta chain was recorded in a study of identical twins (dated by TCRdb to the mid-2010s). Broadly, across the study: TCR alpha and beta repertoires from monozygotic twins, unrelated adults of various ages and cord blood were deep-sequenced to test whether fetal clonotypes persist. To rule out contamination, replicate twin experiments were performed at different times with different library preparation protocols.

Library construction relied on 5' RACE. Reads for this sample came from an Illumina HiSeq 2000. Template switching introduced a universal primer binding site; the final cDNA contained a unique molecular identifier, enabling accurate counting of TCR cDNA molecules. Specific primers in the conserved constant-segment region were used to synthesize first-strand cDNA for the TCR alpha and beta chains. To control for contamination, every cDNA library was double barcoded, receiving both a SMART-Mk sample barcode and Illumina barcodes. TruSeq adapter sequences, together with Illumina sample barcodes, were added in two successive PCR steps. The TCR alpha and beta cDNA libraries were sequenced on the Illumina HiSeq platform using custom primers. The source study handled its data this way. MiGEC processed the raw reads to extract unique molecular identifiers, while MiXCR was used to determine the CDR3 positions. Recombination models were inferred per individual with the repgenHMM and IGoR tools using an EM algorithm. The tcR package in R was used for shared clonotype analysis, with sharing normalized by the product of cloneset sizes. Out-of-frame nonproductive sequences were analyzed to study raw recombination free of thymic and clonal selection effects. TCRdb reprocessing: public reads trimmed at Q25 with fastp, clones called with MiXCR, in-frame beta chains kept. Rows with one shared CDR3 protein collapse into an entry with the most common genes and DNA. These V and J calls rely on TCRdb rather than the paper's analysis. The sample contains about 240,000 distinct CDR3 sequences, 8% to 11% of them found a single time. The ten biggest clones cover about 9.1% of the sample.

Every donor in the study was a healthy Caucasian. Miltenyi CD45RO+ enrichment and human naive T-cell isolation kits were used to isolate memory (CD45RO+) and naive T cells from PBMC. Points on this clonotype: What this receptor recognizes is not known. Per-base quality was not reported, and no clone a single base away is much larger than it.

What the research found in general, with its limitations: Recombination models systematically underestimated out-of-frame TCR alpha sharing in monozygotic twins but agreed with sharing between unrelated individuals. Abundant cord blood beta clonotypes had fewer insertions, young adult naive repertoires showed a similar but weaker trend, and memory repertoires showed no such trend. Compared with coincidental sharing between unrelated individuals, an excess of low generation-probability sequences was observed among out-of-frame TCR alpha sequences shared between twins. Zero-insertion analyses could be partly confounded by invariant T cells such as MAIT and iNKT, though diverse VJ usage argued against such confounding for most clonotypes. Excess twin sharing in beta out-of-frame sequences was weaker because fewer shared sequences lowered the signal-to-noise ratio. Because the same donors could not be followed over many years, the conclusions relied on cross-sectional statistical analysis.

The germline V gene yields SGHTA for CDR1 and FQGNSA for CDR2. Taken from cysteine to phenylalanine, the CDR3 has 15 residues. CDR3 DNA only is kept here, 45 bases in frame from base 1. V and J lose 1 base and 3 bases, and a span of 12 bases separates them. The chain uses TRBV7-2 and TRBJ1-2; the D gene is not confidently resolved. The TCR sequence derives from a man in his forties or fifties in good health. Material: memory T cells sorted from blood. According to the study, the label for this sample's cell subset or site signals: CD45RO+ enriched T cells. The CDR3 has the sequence CASSLVPTGDYGYTF. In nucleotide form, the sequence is TGTGCCAGCAGCTTAGTCCCCACTGGCGACTATGGCTACACCTTC.